This T cell receptor beta chain comes out of a study of T cell changes during pregnancy in multiple sclerosis. CDR3 size: 16 residues. V was shortened by 0 bases and J by 0 bases, with 11 bases between the two germline ends. Germline V lookup: CDR1 SGHRS, CDR2 YFSETQ. Using immunoSEQ multiplex PCR, the repertoire was profiled, and TCRdb retains in-frame clones only, with some absent. This table has some 45,000 clones, approximately 91% appearing once. The receptor's source is a female donor in good health, enrolled as a control in a pregnancy study. The gene calls are TRBV5-1 and TRBJ2-3; a possible D gene is TRBD1 (5 bases). The sequenced sample was CD4+ T cells from peripheral blood mononuclear cells, obtained after pregnancy. The CDR3: CASSLVRQSSTDTQYF. The DNA of the CDR3 is TGCGCCAGCAGCTTGGTCCGACAGTCTAGCACAGATACGCAGTATTTT.